The 6 T cell receptor beta chains reported below all come from one sample, sequenced in a study of blood T cell repertoires in COVID-19. Here immunoSEQ multiplex PCR was the method, and the copy in TCRdb shows in-frame clones only, minus some. The profile shows roughly 200,000 clones, around 83% of them singletons. Sequences were obtained from peripheral blood. Source of these receptors: a woman aged 80 or older with acute or convalescent COVID-19.

This rearrangement joins TRBV10-2 to TRBJ1-1; D gene ambiguous. Germline CDR1 and CDR2: WSHSY and SAAADI. V dropped 2 bases and J dropped 1 base, with 5 bases sitting between them. The CDR3 spans 13 residues. This chain's CDR3 is CASSESGNTEAFF. As DNA, the CDR3 is TGCGCCAGCAGTGAGAGCGGGAACACTGAAGCTTTCTTT.

This clone was found once. The V call is TRBV18, the J call TRBJ1-5; 12 bases agree with TRBD1. V shed 3 bases, J shed 6 bases, and the junction held 6 bases outside the gene matches. The V gene's germline CDR1 is KGHSH and CDR2 LQKENI. The CDR3 sequence is 16 residues long. The CDR3 coding sequence is TGTGCCAGCTCACCTTATCCGGGACAGGGGGCTCAGCCCCAGCATTTT. It translates to CASSPYPGQGAQPQHF.

The rearrangement links TRBV7-8 to TRBJ1-5; D is perhaps TRBD1 (6 bases). The CDR3 sequence is 15 residues long. The germline V and J ends were trimmed by 5 bases and 3 bases, with 14 bases remaining between them. CDR1 and CDR2 from the germline V gene are SGHVS and FQNEAQ. The chain's CDR3 is CASSKLRDTNQPQHF. CDR3 sequence (DNA): TGTGCCAGCAGCAAGTTACGGGACACCAATCAGCCCCAGCATTTT. Full variable domain (outside the CDR3, taken from reference TRBV7-8 and TRBJ1-5): GAGVSQSPRYKVAKRGQDVALRCDPISGHVSLFWYQQALGQGPEFLTYFQNEAQLDKSGLPSDRFFAERPEGSVSTLKIQRTQQEDSAVYLCASSKLRDTNQPQHFGDGTRLSIL.

The gene calls are TRBV11-2 and TRBJ2-1; 8 positions agree with TRBD2. V was pared by 1 base and J by 5 bases, with 13 bases of the junction left unmatched. The CDR3 is made up of 18 amino acids. Germline CDR1 is SGHAT and CDR2 is FQNNGV. CDR3 sequence reads: CASSLVGVRTSLDNEQFF. The CDR3 bases are TGTGCCAGCAGCTTAGTAGGGGTCAGGACTAGCCTCGACAATGAGCAGTTCTTC.

J is TRBJ2-7 and V is TRBV5-4, with D possibly TRBD2 on 6 matching bases. CDR1 SGHNT and CDR2 YYREEE come from the germline V gene (reference sequence). V lost 4 bases and J 4 bases, leaving 18 bases between the germline ends. There are 15 residues in the CDR3. The DNA of the CDR3 is TGTGCCAGCAGCCGCGGGGTAGCAAACCCTTACGAGCAGTACTTC. This sequence encodes CASSRGVANPYEQYF.

V gene TRBV20-1 combines with J gene TRBJ1-5; TRBD1 is a possible D gene (5 bases). The V end was cut by 3 bases, the J end by 5 bases, with 17 bases between. This CDR3 contains 15 residues. In germline, CDR1 is DFQATT, CDR2 SNEGSKA (reference sequence). The chain's CDR3 is CSASQPSGGYQPQHF. As DNA, the CDR3 is TGCAGTGCTAGTCAACCAAGCGGGGGGTATCAGCCCCAGCATTTT.